The 14 T cell receptor beta chains listed next were all sequenced from one sample in a study of early T cells in non-severe SARS-CoV-2 infection (dated by TCRdb to 2020 to 2023). Library preparation used 5' RACE. For sequencing, a NextSeq 500 was employed. TCRdb cleaned the public reads at Q25 with fastp, built clones with MiXCR and kept in-frame beta chains. Rows with one shared CDR3 protein collapse into an entry with the most common genes and DNA. A total of fewer than 30,000 distinct CDR3 sequences appear in this sample, 4.5% to 6% of them only once. 4% of the sample goes to the ten largest clones. The sequenced sample consisted of whole blood. These receptors were obtained from an adult who was a healthcare worker with PCR-confirmed SARS-CoV-2 infection or an uninfected control (not recorded which).

The chain employs TRBV18 and TRBJ1-1; D is uncertain. This CDR3 has 17 amino acids. V was clipped by 0 bases and J by 0 bases, with 14 bases between them. Germline CDR1 KGHSH, CDR2 LQKENI. The CDR3: CASSPPVQARMNTEAFF. CDR3 bases: TGTGCCAGCTCACCACCGGTGCAGGCACGGATGAACACTGAAGCTTTCTTT.

This clonotype has more than one count but fewer than ten. The chain uses TRBV14 and TRBJ1-3, with 9 nucleotides matching TRBD1. The CDR3 covers 16 residues. J gave up 1 base and V 4 bases, and 5 bases lay outside the gene matches. In germline, CDR1 is SGHDN, CDR2 FVKESK. This CDR3 reads CASSLTGGTSGNTIYF. In nucleotides, the CDR3 is TGTGCCAGCAGCCTCACAGGGGGCACATCTGGAAACACCATATATTTT.

This clonotype was picked up many times. The V gene is TRBV29-1, the J gene TRBJ2-7, with 9 bases identical to TRBD1. This CDR3 is 15 amino acids long. With V trimmed by 4 bases and J by 1 base, 8 bases remained unmatched. Germline V gene lookup returns CDR1 SQVTM and CDR2 ANQGSEA. The DNA of the CDR3 is TGCAGCGTTGTTGTGGGACAGGGATCTTCCTACGAGCAGTACTTC. It codes for CSVVVGQGSSYEQYF.

This clonotype was counted only a few times. The chain couples TRBV4-3 to TRBJ2-2; 7 positions match TRBD2. The CDR3 has 18 residues. Germline CDR1 is LGHNA and CDR2 is YSLEER. Losses at the gene ends were 0 bases for V and 2 bases for J; bases not matched to a gene: 9. The CDR3 bases are TGCGCCAGCAGCCAAGATCGAGCCGGGGGGTCCAACACCGGGGAGCTGTTTTTT. Translating gives CASSQDRAGGSNTGELFF.

This clonotype was observed many times. The chain recombines TRBV7-2 with TRBJ2-1; 11 bases line up with TRBD1. The CDR3 has 17 residues. The germline gives CDR1 SGHTA, CDR2 FQGNSA. Unmatched junction bases numbered 6, after V lost 0 bases and J lost 5 bases. The CDR3 spells CASSLAIGQGADNEQFF. CDR3 DNA sequence: TGTGCCAGCAGCTTAGCTATCGGACAGGGGGCCGACAATGAGCAGTTCTTC.

By sample share, this clonotype is medium-sized. The chain employs TRBV18 and TRBJ1-1; 9 bases line up with TRBD1. The CDR3 consists of 15 residues. V lost 5 bases to trimming and J lost 4 bases; unmatched junction nucleotides: 8. Germline V gene sequence: CDR1 KGHSH, CDR2 LQKENI. CDR3 loop: CASSAKTGGGTEAFF. CDR3 sequence (DNA): TGTGCCAGCTCAGCCAAGACAGGGGGAGGCACTGAAGCTTTCTTT.

Relative to its sample, this clonotype is medium-sized. The rearrangement joins TRBV7-2 to TRBJ2-3; D gene unclear. Trimming stripped 5 bases from V and 6 bases from J, with 6 bases between. The CDR3 extends over 11 amino acids. CDR1 and CDR2 (germline): SGHTA, FQGNSA. CDR3 in amino acids: CASSTGDTQYF. CDR3 DNA: TGTGCCAGCAGCACCGGGGATACGCAGTATTTT.

This clonotype was observed at least ten times. The chain combines TRBV12-3 or TRBV12-4 with TRBJ2-5, with D possibly called TRBD1 or TRBD2 (5 bases each). This CDR3 has 12 residues. V was pared by 3 bases and J by 5 bases, with 7 bases between. CDR3 loop: CASSFGDETQYF. In DNA, the CDR3 is TGTGCCAGCAGTTTCGGGGACGAGACCCAGTACTTC.

This clonotype is termed medium-sized. This rearrangement joins TRBV4-3 to TRBJ1-1; no clear D. This CDR3 is 14 amino acids long. The V gene's germline CDR1 is LGHNA and CDR2 YSLEER. Trimming pared 0 bases from V and 8 bases from J, leaving 13 bases between. CDR3 sequence (DNA): TGCGCCAGCAGCCAAGATTGGAAAGGATTCGAAGCTTTCTTT. Protein sequence: CASSQDWKGFEAFF.

At least ten counts were recorded for this clonotype. This rearrangement joins TRBV10-3 to TRBJ1-1; 8 nucleotides agree with TRBD1. With V trimmed by 9 bases and J by 6 bases, 6 bases remained unmatched. The germline V gene has CDR1 ENHRY and CDR2 SYGVKD. The length of the CDR3 is 12 residues. CDR3 region: CAIGRGLAEAFF. The DNA of the CDR3 is TGTGCCATAGGCAGGGGGCTAGCTGAAGCTTTCTTT.

Many counts were recorded for this clonotype. The chain joins TRBV6-5 to TRBJ2-7; 11 bases match TRBD1. CDR3 length equals 17 residues. Germline values: CDR1 MNHEY, CDR2 SVGAGI. V lost 1 base to trimming and J lost 1 base; unmatched junction nucleotides: 6. CDR3 residues: CASSYLGQGVVSYEQYF. The CDR3 DNA sequence: TGTGCCAGCAGTTACTTGGGACAGGGGGTTGTTTCCTACGAGCAGTACTTC.

The chain is built from TRBV7-8 and TRBJ2-7; 10 bases are shared with TRBD1. Germline values: CDR1 SGHVS, CDR2 FQNEAQ. With 5 bases clipped from V and 3 bases from J, the junction kept 7 bases outside the gene matches. The CDR3 has 15 amino acids. The CDR3 region has the DNA TGTGCCAGCAGCCCGACCGGACAGGGGGACTACGAGCAGTACTTC. Translation: CASSPTGQGDYEQYF. Together with reference TRBV7-8 and TRBJ2-7, the CDR3 gives the full variable domain: GAGVSQSPRYKVAKRGQDVALRCDPISGHVSLFWYQQALGQGPEFLTYFQNEAQLDKSGLPSDRFFAERPEGSVSTLKIQRTQQEDSAVYLCASSPTGQGDYEQYFGPGTRLTVT.

This clonotype was recorded many times. In DNA, the CDR3 is TGTGCCAGCAGCTTAGAGTTAGGGGGCGGCAATCAGCCCCAGCATTTT. This encodes CASSLELGGGNQPQHF. The chain uses TRBV7-6 and TRBJ1-5, with 7 bases that match TRBD1. The junction had 5 bases not matched to a gene; V was cut back by 1 base and J by 2 bases. This CDR3 comprises 16 residues. The V gene's germline CDR1 is SGHVS and CDR2 FNYEAQ. Full variable domain (rest looked up from reference TRBV7-6 and TRBJ1-5): GAGVSQSPRYKVTKRGQDVALRCDPISGHVSLYWYRQALGQGPEFLTYFNYEAQQDKSGLPNDRFSAERPEGSISTLTIQRTEQRDSAMYRCASSLELGGGNQPQHFGDGTRLSIL.

The chain joins TRBV20-1 to TRBJ2-7, with 9 positions matching TRBD2. This CDR3 region has 16 residues. Trimming removed 4 bases from V and 0 bases from J; junction bases left unmatched: 10. Germline lookup yields CDR1 DFQATT and CDR2 SNEGSKA (reference sequence). The CDR3 loop reads CSATSGATPSSYEQYF. CDR3 in DNA: TGCAGTGCTACTAGCGGGGCTACACCCAGCTCCTACGAGCAGTACTTC.